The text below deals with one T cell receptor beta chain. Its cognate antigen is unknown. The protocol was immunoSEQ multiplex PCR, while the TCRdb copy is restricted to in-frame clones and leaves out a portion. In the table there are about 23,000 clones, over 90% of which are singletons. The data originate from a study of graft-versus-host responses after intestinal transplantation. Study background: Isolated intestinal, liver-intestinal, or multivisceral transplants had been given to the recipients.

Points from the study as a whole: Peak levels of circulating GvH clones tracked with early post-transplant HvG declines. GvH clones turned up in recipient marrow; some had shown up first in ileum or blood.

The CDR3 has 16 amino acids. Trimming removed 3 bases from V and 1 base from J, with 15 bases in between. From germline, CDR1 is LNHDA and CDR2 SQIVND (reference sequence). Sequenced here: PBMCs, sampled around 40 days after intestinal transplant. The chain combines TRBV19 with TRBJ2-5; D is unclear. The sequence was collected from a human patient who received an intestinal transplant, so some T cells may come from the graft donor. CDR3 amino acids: CASSMERPMGQETQYF. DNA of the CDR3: TGTGCCAGTAGTATGGAGAGGCCGATGGGCCAAGAGACCCAGTACTTC.